These 14 T cell receptor beta chains were all obtained from the same sample, sequenced in a study of blood T cell repertoires in COVID-19. Using immunoSEQ multiplex PCR, the repertoire was profiled, and TCRdb retains in-frame clones only, with some absent. The sample records roughly 230,000 clones, 80% to 85% being singletons. Sequences were obtained from PBMCs or T cells enriched from blood (not recorded which). The source of these receptors is a man over 45 who had recovered from COVID-19.

This clone was found many times. The J gene is TRBJ2-3, the V gene TRBV30; unclear D gene. The length of the CDR3 is 11 residues. Germline lookup yields CDR1 GTSNPN and CDR2 SVGIG (reference sequence). Trimming took off 6 bases at V and 4 bases at J, with 8 bases between the two ends. The CDR3 sequence is CACVRADTQYF. The DNA for the CDR3 is TGTGCCTGCGTGAGAGCAGATACGCAGTATTTT.

The CDR3 loop reads CASSQQGSGAEAFF. DNA for the CDR3: TGTGCCAGCAGCCAACAGGGCAGTGGGGCTGAAGCTTTCTTT. The chain combines TRBV7-9 with TRBJ1-1, with a weak D call TRBD1 (6 bases). Germline V gene sequence: CDR1 SEHNR, CDR2 FQNEAQ (reference sequence). The ends were cut back, 5 bases at V and 6 bases at J, with 16 bases in the middle. This CDR3 region has 14 residues. The full variable domain, rest sourced from reference TRBV7-9 and TRBJ1-1, is DTGVSQNPRHKITKRGQNVTFRCDPISEHNRLYWYRQTLGQGPEFLTYFQNEAQLEKSRLLSDRFSAERPKGSFSTLEIQRTEQGDSAMYLCASSQQGSGAEAFFGQGTRLTVV.

The CDR3: CASSQRGGETQYF. The CDR3 coding sequence is TGTGCCAGCAGCCAGCGGGGGGGGGAGACCCAGTACTTC. The chain joins TRBV5-4 to TRBJ2-5, with TRBD2 matching over 10 bases. CDR3 length: 13 residues. Germline-derived CDR1 and CDR2 are SGHNT and YYREEE (reference sequence). After removal of 4 bases from V and 5 bases from J, the junction contained 2 bases not matched to a gene.

The J gene is TRBJ2-3, the V gene TRBV18; D not resolved. The CDR3 extends over 13 amino acids. V lost 2 bases and J 6 bases, leaving 9 bases between the germline ends. CDR1 and CDR2 (germline): KGHSH, LQKENI. Here the CDR3 DNA reads TGTGCCAGCTCACCAAGCTCCGGGGATACGCAGTATTTT. Protein sequence: CASSPSSGDTQYF.

DNA of the CDR3: TGTGCCAGCAGCGTAAGGACTAGCGGGACCCGGCAGTACTTC. It yields the protein CASSVRTSGTRQYF. The gene calls are TRBV9 and TRBJ2-7; 12 nucleotides match TRBD2. V trimming: 1 base; J trimming: 9 bases; junction bases outside the gene matches: 5. The CDR3 spans 14 residues. Germline-derived CDR1 and CDR2 are SGDLS and YYNGEE. Full variable domain (outside the CDR3, taken from reference TRBV9 and TRBJ2-7): DSGVTQTPKHLITATGQRVTLRCSPRSGDLSVYWYQQSLDQGLQFLIQYYNGEERAKGNILERFSAQQFPDLHSELNLSSLELGDSALYFCASSVRTSGTRQYFGPGTRLTVT.

The chain uses TRBV28 and TRBJ1-1; D ambiguous. Germline values: CDR1 MDHEN, CDR2 SYDVKM. Trimming pared 2 bases from V and 7 bases from J, leaving 8 bases between. The CDR3 extends over 12 amino acids. The CDR3 nucleotides are TGTGCCAGCAGTTTAAAATCTTTTGAAGCTTTCTTT. Translating gives CASSLKSFEAFF.

The rearrangement links TRBV18 to TRBJ1-2; tentative D call: TRBD1 (5 bases). Germline lookup yields CDR1 KGHSH and CDR2 LQKENI. CDR3 length equals 14 residues. Trimming took 2 bases from V and 4 from J, leaving 11 bases between them. The CDR3 coding sequence is TGTGCCAGCTCACCAGGAGTAACAGGCTATGGCTACACCTTC. Its protein product is CASSPGVTGYGYTF.

V and J are TRBV7-3 and TRBJ2-3; 7 bases are a match to TRBD1. J was trimmed by 2 bases and V by 1 base; bases with no gene match: 9. There are 17 residues in the CDR3. Germline V CDR1 and CDR2: SGHTA, FQGTGA. DNA for the CDR3: TGTGCCAGCAGCTTAAAGGGACAGACAAGGTACACAGATACGCAGTATTTT. Encoded protein: CASSLKGQTRYTDTQYF.

The chain is built from TRBV12-5 and TRBJ2-5; 8 bases are a match to TRBD1. Trimming cost V 5 bases and J 7 bases; bases outside gene matches: 12. Looked up from germline, CDR1 is LGHNT and CDR2 is FRNRAP. The CDR3 loop spans 15 amino acids. CDR3 sequence (DNA): TGTGCTAGTGGTACGGGACAGGCGGCCTTGGGGACCCAGTACTTC. Its protein is CASGTGQAALGTQYF.

The chain couples TRBV25-1 to TRBJ1-4; D unclear. Germline CDR1 is MGHDK and CDR2 is SYGVNS. The ends were cut back, 4 bases at V and 0 bases at J, with 18 bases in the middle. The CDR3 has 18 residues. The CDR3 reads CASSGASSGGTTNEKLFF. Here the CDR3 DNA reads TGTGCCAGCAGTGGGGCCAGCTCCGGAGGGACAACTAATGAAAAACTGTTTTTT.

This clone was seen a single time. The chain is built from TRBV5-1 and TRBJ2-2, with 10 bases aligning to TRBD2. Trimming at V came to 1 base and at J to 0 bases, leaving 6 bases not matched to a gene. Germline-derived CDR1 and CDR2 are SGHRS and YFSETQ. This CDR3 has 18 residues. Here the CDR3 reads CASSLLLAGVTNTGELFF. The CDR3 coding sequence is TGCGCCAGCAGCTTGCTCCTAGCGGGAGTCACGAACACCGGGGAGCTGTTTTTT. The full variable domain, rest sourced from reference TRBV5-1 and TRBJ2-2, is KAGVTQTPRYLIKTRGQQVTLSCSPISGHRSVSWYQQTPGQGLQFLFEYFSETQRNKGNFPGRFSGRQFSNSRSEMNVSTLELGDSALYLCASSLLLAGVTNTGELFFGEGSRLTVL.

CDR3: CSVEAETQYF. CDR3 in DNA: TGCAGCGTTGAAGCGGAGACCCAGTACTTC. V usage is TRBV29-1 and J usage is TRBJ2-5; D ambiguous. This CDR3 is 10 amino acids long. Trimming pared 1 base from V and 5 bases from J, leaving 2 bases between. Germline V CDR1 and CDR2: SQVTM, ANQGSEA.

CDR3 bases: TGTGCCAGCAGCCAGGGGACTTTAGCGGGGGGTCTTACAGATACGCAGTATTTT. Its protein is CASSQGTLAGGLTDTQYF. J is TRBJ2-3 and V is TRBV3-1 (or the pseudogene TRBV3-2); 10 bases line up with TRBD2. Germline values: CDR1 LGHDT, CDR2 YNNKEL (reference sequence). Trimming at V came to 3 bases and at J to 3 bases, leaving 12 bases not matched to a gene. This CDR3 comprises 18 residues.

The V call is TRBV1, the J call TRBJ2-4; the DNA was not compared with TRBD2, the D call given in the table. TRBV1 is a listed pseudogene. The CDR3 covers 18 residues. CDR3 in amino acids: CTSSLGGGRAERENIQYF. The CDR3 bases are TGCACCAGCAGCCTCGGGGGCGGGAGGGCCGAGCGAGAAAACATTCAGTACTTC.